This TCR beta chain was sequenced during a study of read filtering for tumor transcriptome and immune sequencing (dated by TCRdb to 2018 to 2021). Notes on the research overall: The cohort consisted of roughly 16 male and around 15 female patients, with a mean age of roughly 67 years and an age range of 47 to 80. Under revised international staging, 8 patients fell into R-ISS I, some 15 into R-ISS II and over 5 into R-ISS III. Whole-transcriptome libraries were prepared with the TruSeq RNA Access Library Prep Kit after DNase treatment. Per sample, about 4.05 to 10.27 million TCR-region mapped reads were obtained with IR-seq, compared with only 85 to 1273 with RNA-seq. TCR repertoires obtained by targeted immune repertoire sequencing and by bulk whole-transcriptome sequencing performed on the same bone marrow samples were compared. A main aim was a read-filtering strategy for immune repertoire data, specifically whether clonotypes supported by a single read should be removed. The full study reports these points: Single-read clonotypes made up approximately 84% of clonotypes but only approximately 3.7% of total reads in IR-seq, compared with around 71% of clonotypes and roughly 45% of reads in RNA-seq. The correlation between IR-seq and RNA-seq shared clonotype proportions rose when single-read clonotypes were removed. Compared with RNA-seq, IR-seq captured clonotypes at much higher depth and more reliably, and a smaller IR-seq throughput was enough to identify most shared clonotypes. Rather than purified T cells, the sorted CD138-negative fraction was a mixed bone marrow immune population.

TCR libraries were constructed from about 400 ng RNA using the Immunoverse kit, and molecular barcoded adaptors covering alpha/delta and beta/gamma chains were employed. TCR library preparation used the same RNA that went into transcriptome sequencing. Sequencing of the TCR libraries was done on an Illumina HiSeq 4000 with 2 x 150 cycles. On the study's bioinformatics: Using MiXCR, which included quality filtering and error correction, TCR reads were aligned to human V, D, J and C references and then assembled into CDR3 clonotypes. Clonotype counts and gene usage diversity were analyzed with the tcR package in R. For inspection of raw mapping reads, RNA-seq reads were mapped by STAR aligner version 2.5.3a onto GRCh37 of the human genome. To test the effect of sequencing depth on detected clonotypes, IR-seq fastq files were randomly downsampled using Seqtk 1.3. The raw public reads went through TCRdb reprocessing: fastp at Q25, MiXCR clone calling, in-frame beta chains kept. Identical CDR3 proteins give one entry, which carries the most common genes and DNA. None of the V and J calls come from the authors' own analysis; TCRdb made them. Present in this sample are 39,000 or so distinct CDR3 sequences, about an eighth of which were seen just once. The leading ten clones occupy roughly 31% of the sample.

This clonotype was counted between two and nine times. Its antigen is unknown. With a much larger clone just one base away, this may be a read error. This CDR3 fails to terminate in the conserved phenylalanine or tryptophan, so it likely reflects a read error. The CDR3 length is 11 residues, termini included. CDR3 DNA only is kept here, 33 bases in frame from base 1. From a lookup of the germline V gene (reference sequence), CDR1 and CDR2 are DFQATT and SNEGSKA. Relative to germline, V is 5 bases shorter and J is 3 bases shorter, with 8 bases between their ends. Bone marrow was sampled from every patient at the time of active disease. Isolation of bone marrow mononuclear cells was performed by Ficoll-Hypaque density gradient centrifugation. To remove myeloma plasma cells, the cells were labeled with CD138 magnetic microbeads on a MACS separator, and CD138-negative cells were then collected by negative selection. Flow cytometry with CD138 antibodies on an Attune NxT was used to check how pure the isolated cells were. Total RNA was extracted using TRIzol reagent and was quantified on a NanoDrop spectrophotometer. For each patient, paired RNA-seq and IR-seq were run on the CD138-negative bone marrow sample from that patient.

The TCR sequence derives from a donor at least 40 years old with multiple myeloma. The sequence joins TRBV20-1 to TRBJ2-7; confidence is insufficient to name the D gene. The specimen was a population of CD138-negative cells sorted from bone marrow. Per the publication, the cell subset or site label means: bone marrow mononuclear cells depleted of CD138+ plasma/myeloma cells by negative magnetic selection. DNA sequence: TGCAGTGCTCAGTTTGTCTACGAGCAGTACCTC. It translates as CSAQFVYEQYL.